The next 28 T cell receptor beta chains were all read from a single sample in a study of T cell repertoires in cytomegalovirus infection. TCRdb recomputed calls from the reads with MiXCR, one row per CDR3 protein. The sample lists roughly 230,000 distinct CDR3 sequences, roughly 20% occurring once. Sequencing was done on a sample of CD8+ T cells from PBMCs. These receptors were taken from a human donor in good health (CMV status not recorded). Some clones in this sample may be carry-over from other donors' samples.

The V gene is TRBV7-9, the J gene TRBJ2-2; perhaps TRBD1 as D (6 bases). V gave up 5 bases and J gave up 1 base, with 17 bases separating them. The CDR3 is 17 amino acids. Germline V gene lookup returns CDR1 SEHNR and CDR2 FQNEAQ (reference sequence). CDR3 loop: CASSQGTRTVNTGELFF. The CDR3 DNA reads TGTGCCAGCAGCCAAGGCACCCGGACAGTGAACACCGGGGAGCTGTTTTTT.

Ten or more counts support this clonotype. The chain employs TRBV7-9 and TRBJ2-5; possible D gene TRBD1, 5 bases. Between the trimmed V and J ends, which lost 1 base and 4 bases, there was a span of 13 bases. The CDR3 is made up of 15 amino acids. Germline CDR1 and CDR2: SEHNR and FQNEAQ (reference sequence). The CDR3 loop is CASSLVDRRLETQYF. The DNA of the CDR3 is TGTGCCAGCAGCTTAGTTGACAGAAGACTAGAGACCCAGTACTTC.

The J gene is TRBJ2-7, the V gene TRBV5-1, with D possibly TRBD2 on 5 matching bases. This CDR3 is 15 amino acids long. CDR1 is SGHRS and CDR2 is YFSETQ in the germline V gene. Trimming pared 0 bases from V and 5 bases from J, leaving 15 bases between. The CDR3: CASSLEWTGFDEQYF. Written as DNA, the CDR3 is TGCGCCAGCAGCTTGGAATGGACGGGGTTCGACGAGCAGTACTTC.

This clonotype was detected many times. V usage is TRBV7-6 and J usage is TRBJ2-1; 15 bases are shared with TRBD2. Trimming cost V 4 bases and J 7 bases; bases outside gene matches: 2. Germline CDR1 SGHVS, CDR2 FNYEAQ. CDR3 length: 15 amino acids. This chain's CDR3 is CASSSGLAGGNEQFF. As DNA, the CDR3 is TGTGCCAGCAGCTCGGGACTAGCGGGGGGTAATGAGCAGTTCTTC.

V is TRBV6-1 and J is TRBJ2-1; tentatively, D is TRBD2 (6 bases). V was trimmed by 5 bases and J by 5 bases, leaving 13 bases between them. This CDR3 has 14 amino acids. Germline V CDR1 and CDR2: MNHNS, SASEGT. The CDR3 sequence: CASSPGGGNNEQFF. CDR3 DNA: TGTGCCAGCAGTCCCGGAGGCGGGAACAATGAGCAGTTCTTC.

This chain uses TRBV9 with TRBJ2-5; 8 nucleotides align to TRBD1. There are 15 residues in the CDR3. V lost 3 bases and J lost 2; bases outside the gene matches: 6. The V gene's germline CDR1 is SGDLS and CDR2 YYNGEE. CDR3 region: CASSGLTGGQETQYF. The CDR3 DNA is TGTGCCAGCAGCGGCCTTACAGGGGGACAAGAGACCCAGTACTTC.

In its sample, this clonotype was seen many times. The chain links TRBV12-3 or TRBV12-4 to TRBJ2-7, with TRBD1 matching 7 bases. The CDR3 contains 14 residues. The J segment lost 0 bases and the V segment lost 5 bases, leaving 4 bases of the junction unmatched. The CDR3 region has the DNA TGTGCCAGCAGTCCCGGGACAGCCTCCTACGAGCAGTACTTC. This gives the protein CASSPGTASYEQYF.

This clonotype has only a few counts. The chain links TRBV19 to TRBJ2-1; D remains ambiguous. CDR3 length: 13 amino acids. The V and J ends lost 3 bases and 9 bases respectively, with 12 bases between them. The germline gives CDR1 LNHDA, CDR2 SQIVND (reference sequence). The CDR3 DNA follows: TGTGCCAGTAGTATGGTCCTTTACGGTGAGCAGTTCTTC. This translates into CASSMVLYGEQFF.

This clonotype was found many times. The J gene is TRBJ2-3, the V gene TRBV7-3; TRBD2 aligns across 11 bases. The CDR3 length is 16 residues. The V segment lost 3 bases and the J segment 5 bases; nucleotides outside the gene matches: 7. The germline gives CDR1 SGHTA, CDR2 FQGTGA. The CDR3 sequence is CASSFLAGGLGDTQYF. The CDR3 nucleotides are TGTGCCAGCAGCTTCTTAGCGGGGGGGCTTGGAGATACGCAGTATTTT.

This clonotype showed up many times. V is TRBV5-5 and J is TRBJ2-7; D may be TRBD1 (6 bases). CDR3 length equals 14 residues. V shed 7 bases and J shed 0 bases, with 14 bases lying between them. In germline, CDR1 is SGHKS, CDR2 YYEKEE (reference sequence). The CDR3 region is CASFDRLASYEQYF. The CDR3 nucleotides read TGTGCCAGCTTCGACAGGCTCGCCTCCTACGAGCAGTACTTC.

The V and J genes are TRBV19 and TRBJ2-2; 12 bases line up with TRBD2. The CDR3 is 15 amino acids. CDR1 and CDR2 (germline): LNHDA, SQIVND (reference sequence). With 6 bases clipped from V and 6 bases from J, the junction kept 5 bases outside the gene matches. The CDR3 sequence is CASRRTSGVSGELFF. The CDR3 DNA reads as TGTGCCAGTAGGCGGACTAGCGGGGTTTCCGGGGAGCTGTTTTTT.

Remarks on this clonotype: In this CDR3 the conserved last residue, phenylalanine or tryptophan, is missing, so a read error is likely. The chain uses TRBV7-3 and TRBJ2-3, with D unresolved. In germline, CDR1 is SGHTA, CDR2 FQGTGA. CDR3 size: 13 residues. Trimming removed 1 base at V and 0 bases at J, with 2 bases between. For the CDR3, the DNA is TGTGCCAGCAGCTTAATAAGCACAGATACGCAGTATTAT. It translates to CASSLISTDTQYY.

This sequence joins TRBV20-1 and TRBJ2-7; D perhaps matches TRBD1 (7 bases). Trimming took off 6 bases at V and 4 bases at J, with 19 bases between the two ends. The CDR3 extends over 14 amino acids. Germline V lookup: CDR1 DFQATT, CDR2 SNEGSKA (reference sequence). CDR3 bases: TGCAGTGCATCAGAACAGGGGAGGAATTACGAGCAGTACTTC. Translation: CSASEQGRNYEQYF.

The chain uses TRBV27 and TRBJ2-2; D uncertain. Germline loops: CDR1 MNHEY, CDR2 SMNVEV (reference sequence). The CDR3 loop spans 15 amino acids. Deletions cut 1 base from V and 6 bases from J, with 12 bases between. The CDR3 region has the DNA TGTGCCAGCAGTTTATACGCAGCGTTCGCCGGGGAGCTGTTTTTT. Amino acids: CASSLYAAFAGELFF.

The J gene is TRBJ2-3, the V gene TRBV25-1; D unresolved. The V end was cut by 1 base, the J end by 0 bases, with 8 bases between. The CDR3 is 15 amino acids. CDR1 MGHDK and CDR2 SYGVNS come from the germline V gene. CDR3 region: CASSESPASTDTQYF. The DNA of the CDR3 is TGTGCCAGCAGTGAATCCCCAGCTAGCACAGATACGCAGTATTTT.

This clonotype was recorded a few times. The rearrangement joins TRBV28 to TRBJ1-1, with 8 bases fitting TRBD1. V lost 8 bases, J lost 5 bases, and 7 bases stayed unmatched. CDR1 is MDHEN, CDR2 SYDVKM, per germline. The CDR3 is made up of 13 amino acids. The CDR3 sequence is CASGTGGGTEAFF. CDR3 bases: TGTGCCAGCGGTACAGGGGGAGGGACTGAAGCTTTCTTT.

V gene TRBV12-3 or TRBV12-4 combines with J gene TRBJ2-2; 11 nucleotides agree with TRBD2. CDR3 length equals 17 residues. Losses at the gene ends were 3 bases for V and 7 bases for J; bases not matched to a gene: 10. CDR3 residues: CASSLWLAGGKGGELFF. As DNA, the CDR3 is TGTGCCAGCAGTTTGTGGCTAGCGGGGGGCAAAGGCGGGGAGCTGTTTTTT.

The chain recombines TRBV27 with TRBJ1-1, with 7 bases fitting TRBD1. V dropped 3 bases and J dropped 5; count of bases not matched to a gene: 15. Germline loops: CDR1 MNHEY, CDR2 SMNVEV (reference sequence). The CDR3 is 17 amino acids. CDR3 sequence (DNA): TGTGCCAGCAGTTTCGGGGACTTACAGGGGACTGCGACTGAAGCTTTCTTT. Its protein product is CASSFGDLQGTATEAFF.

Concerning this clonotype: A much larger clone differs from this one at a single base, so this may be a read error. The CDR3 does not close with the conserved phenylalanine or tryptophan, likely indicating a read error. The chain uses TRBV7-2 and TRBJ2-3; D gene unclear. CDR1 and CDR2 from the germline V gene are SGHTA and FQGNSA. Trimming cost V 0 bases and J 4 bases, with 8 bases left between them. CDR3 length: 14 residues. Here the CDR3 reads CASSLAPGPDTQYC. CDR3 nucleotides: TGTGCCAGCAGCTTAGCGCCAGGTCCAGATACGCAGTATTGT.

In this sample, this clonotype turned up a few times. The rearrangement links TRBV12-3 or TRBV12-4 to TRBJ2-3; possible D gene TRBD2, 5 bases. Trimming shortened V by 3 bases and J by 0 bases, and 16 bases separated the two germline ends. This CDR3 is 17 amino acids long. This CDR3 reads CASSLFLAATSTDTQYF. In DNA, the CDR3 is TGTGCCAGCAGTTTGTTCCTAGCTGCCACTAGCACAGATACGCAGTATTTT.

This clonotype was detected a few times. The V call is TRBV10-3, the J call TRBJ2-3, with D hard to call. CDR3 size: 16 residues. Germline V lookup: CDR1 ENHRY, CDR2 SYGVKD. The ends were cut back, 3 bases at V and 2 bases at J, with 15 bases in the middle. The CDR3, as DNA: TGTGCCATCAGTGAAGGCTATAATGCAGACACAGATACGCAGTATTTT. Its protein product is CAISEGYNADTDTQYF.

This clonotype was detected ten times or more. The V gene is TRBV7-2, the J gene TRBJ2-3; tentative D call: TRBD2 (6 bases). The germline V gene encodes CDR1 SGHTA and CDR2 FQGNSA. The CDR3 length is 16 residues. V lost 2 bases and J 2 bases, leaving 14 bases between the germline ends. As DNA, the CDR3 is TGTGCCAGCAGCTTACCCCCGGGGGAGATCACAGATACGCAGTATTTT. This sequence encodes CASSLPPGEITDTQYF.

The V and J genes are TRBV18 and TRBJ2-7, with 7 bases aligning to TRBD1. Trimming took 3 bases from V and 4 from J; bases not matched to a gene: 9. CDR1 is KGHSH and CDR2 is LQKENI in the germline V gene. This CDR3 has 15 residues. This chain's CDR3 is CASSPYRDSLYEQYF. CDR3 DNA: TGTGCCAGCTCACCGTACCGGGACAGTCTTTACGAGCAGTACTTC.

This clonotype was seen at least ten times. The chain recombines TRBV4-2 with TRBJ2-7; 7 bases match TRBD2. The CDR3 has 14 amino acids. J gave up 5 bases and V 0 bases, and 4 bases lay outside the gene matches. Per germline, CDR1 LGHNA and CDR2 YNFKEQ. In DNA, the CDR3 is TGTGCCAGCAGCCAAGATACTAGCGTCCACGAGCAGTACTTC. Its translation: CASSQDTSVHEQYF.

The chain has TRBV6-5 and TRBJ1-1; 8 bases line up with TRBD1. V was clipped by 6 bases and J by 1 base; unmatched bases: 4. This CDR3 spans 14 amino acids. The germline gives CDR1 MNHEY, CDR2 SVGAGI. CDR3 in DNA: TGTGCCAGCAGAATGGGGACAGGGAACACTGAAGCTTTCTTT. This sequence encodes CASRMGTGNTEAFF.

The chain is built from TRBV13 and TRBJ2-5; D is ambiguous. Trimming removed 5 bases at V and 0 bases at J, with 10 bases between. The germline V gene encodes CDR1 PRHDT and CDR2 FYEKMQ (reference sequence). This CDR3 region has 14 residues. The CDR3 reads CASSLARDQETQYF. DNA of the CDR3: TGTGCCAGCAGCCTGGCCCGGGACCAAGAGACCCAGTACTTC.

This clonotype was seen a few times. The DNA of the CDR3 is TGTGCCAGCAGTTTAACCTTAGCGGGGGCCGGATACAATGAGCAGTTCTTC. Residues: CASSLTLAGAGYNEQFF. This chain connects TRBV27 to TRBJ2-1; 9 bases align to TRBD2. V was clipped by 2 bases and J by 4 bases; unmatched bases: 9. The CDR3 contains 17 residues. CDR1 and CDR2 from the germline V gene are MNHEY and SMNVEV (reference sequence).

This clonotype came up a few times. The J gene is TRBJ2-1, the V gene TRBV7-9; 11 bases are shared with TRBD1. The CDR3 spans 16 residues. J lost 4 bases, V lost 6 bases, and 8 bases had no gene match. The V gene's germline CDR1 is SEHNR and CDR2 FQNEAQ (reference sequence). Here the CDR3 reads CASRARGQGAYNEQFF. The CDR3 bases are TGTGCCAGCAGAGCCCGTGGACAGGGGGCGTACAATGAGCAGTTCTTC.